The clone carrying this T cell receptor beta chain has only a few counts. Its antigen is not identified. CDR3 length equals 14 residues. Germline-derived CDR1 and CDR2 are SGHAT and FQNNGV. Trimming took 3 bases from V and 7 from J; bases not matched to a gene: 6. TCRdb reanalysed the reads using MiXCR and keeps one entry per CDR3 protein. The sample lists roughly 340,000 distinct CDR3 sequences, 25% to 35% occurring once. The data belong to a study of T cell repertoires in cytomegalovirus infection. Across the study: Recently identified HLA-C-restricted CMV epitopes were used, and well-studied HLA-B-restricted CMV epitopes were used as well. Public TCR beta signatures provided an indication of both CMV infection and a matching HLA type.

Sequenced here: cultured PBMCs, sampled from culture after CMV antigen stimulation. The J gene is TRBJ2-7, the V gene TRBV11-2; 10 bases align to TRBD2. The clonotype originates from a human donor in good health (CMV status not recorded). Some clones in this sample may be carry-over from other donors' samples. CDR3 nucleotide sequence: TGTGCCAGCAGCTTCCTAGCGGGAGCTTTGGAGCAGTACTTC. Protein sequence: CASSFLAGALEQYF.